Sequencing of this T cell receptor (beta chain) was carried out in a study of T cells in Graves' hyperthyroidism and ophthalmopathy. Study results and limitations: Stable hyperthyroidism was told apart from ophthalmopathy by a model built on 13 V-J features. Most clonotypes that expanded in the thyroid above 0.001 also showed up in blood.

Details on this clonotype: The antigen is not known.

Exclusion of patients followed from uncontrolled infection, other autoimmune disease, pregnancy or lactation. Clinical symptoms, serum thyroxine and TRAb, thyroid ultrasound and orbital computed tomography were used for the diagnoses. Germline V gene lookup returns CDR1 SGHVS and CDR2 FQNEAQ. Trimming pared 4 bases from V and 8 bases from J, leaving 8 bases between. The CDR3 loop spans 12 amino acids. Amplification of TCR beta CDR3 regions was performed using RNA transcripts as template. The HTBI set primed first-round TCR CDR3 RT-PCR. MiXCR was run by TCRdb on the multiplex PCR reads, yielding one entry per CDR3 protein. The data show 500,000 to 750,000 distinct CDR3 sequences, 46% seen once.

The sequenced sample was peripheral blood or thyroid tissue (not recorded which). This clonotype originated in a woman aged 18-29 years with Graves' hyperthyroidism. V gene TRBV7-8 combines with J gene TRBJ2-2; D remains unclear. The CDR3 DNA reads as TGTGCCAGCAGCTATGGGGTGGGGGAGCTGTTTTTT. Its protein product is CASSYGVGELFF.